The clone carrying this T cell receptor (beta chain) appeared many times. The data originate from a study of neurological immune-mediated disorders. V was cut by 0 bases and J by 11 bases, with 8 bases left in between. CDR1 is LNHNV, CDR2 YYDKDF, per germline (reference sequence). There are 13 residues in the CDR3. Each CDR3 protein is one row after TCRdb ran MiXCR on the 5' RACE reads. Among around 130,000 distinct CDR3 sequences, 3.2% were seen once, and the ten largest hold roughly 1.3%. Specimen: PBMCs. The sequence derives from a woman aged 25 to 39 with multiple sclerosis. The chain combines TRBV15 with TRBJ1-6, with D unclear. The CDR3 DNA sequence: TGTGCCACCAGCAGAGATCCCGGAGCACCCCTCCACTTT. Protein product: CATSRDPGAPLHF.